The present T cell receptor beta chain was sequenced within a study of cytomegalovirus exposure and HLA in healthy donors listed by TCRdb under 2017. For the study in its entirety: An earlier analysis of some 550 of the donors reported 250 to 350 Gb of sequence data and roughly 110 million unique TCR beta sequences from roughly 180 million T cells. A separate validation cohort of about 110 different subjects was used in addition to the 666-subject first cohort. Every discovery cohort repertoire had been produced on one sequencing platform. Class I and class II HLA loci were covered by the typing at four-digit resolution. An early release covering roughly 640 HLA-typed donors comprised about 320 gigabases of sequencing data and around 80 million unique TCR sequences. The number of donors typed differed by locus, with roughly 620-630 for A, B, C, DRB1 and DQB1, approximately 500 for DQA1, about 610 for DPA1, and some 440 for DPB1. The study aimed to test whether cataloging public T cell receptors could reveal signatures of past pathogen exposure. A later genetic analysis took genome-wide SNP genotypes for about three fifths of the 666 donors and used that subset as a discovery cohort. Several DR-DQ haplotypes were handled as single units for association and clustering, since linkage in the cohort was strong. The genetic ancestry cluster associated with self-reported Caucasian donors included about four fifths of the roughly 400 genotyped donors. To predict cytomegalovirus infection status, the study brought together high-throughput TCR immunosequencing, statistical association of individual TCRs with disease status, and machine learning. An earlier analysis of several hundred of the donors used high-throughput TCR beta sequencing to judge whether each TCR beta V gene segment behaved as functional or pseudogenic. Among some 400 genotyped donors of the cohort, an average of around 220,000 unique TCR beta nucleotide sequences was sequenced per donor, of which about 19% were non-productive. Using immunosequencing, the study profiled T cell repertoires from 550 to 750 subjects and related those repertoires to cytomegalovirus serostatus. A later analysis re-analyzed previously published TCR beta repertoires from 500 to 700 donors and added high-resolution HLA genotyping to study TCR occurrence patterns. Rather than using new phenotypic data, the later analysis identified candidate immune exposures from TCR beta sequences and from how often those sequences occurred across donors. Donor age, sex, ethnicity and CMV serostatus were compiled alongside the repertoire data.

Library construction relied on the immunoSEQ multiplex PCR assay. For the multiplex PCR, a mixture combining 60 forward primers for TCR Vbeta segments and 13 reverse primers for TCR Jbeta segments was used. The CDR3 region of rearranged TCR beta genes was amplified from genomic DNA by a multiplex PCR assay. The amplified TCR beta libraries were sequenced on the Illumina HiSeq System as 87-base-pair reads. On the study's bioinformatics: A later analysis counted tens of millions of unique TCR beta chains across the 640 or so repertoires, and roughly 10 million of these chains were shared by at least two donors. Raw reads were error-corrected and collapsed into unique sequences by a nearest-neighbor algorithm in which closely related sequences were merged to remove PCR and sequencing errors. To assign V, D and J gene segments, CDR3 sequences were aligned to IMGT reference sequences. Each retained sequence needed at least a six-nucleotide match to both a V gene segment and a J gene segment. A rearrangement counted as productive if the CDR3 had no stop codons and remained in frame with V and J, and every other rearrangement counted as non-productive. Following IMGT convention, CDR3 was defined as the stretch from the second conserved V-encoded cysteine to the conserved J-encoded phenylalanine. Sequences without an unambiguous match to a single V gene segment were excluded from the earlier analysis of over 500 of the donors. In an earlier analysis of some 590 of the donors, V segments were called functional above 56.7% productive rearrangements and were called segregating when the between-donor standard deviation exceeded 5%. A statistical classification framework was built for diagnosing cytomegalovirus status from the catalog of TCR beta chain sequences. V and J gene assignment, in a later analysis, came from comparing TCR nucleotide sequences with IMGT/GENE-DB human TR gene sequences. The TCRdist pipeline was used in a later analysis to assign CDR3 sequences and most-parsimonious VDJ recombination scenarios. In a later analysis, each TCR beta chain was defined by its CDR3 amino acid sequence together with its V-gene family, and reads without a unique V-gene family were excluded. A later analysis removed roughly 590 highly shared, low-generation-probability nucleotide sequences to deal with suspected cross-contamination and a sequencing artifact. In a later analysis, a clonal expansion index was calculated for each public chain from normalized within-repertoire ranks of inferred template counts. Generation probabilities in a later analysis came from a VDJ recombination model fitted to out-of-frame rearrangements, and those results were checked against IGoR. A later analysis scored TCR-TCR, TCR-HLA and TCR-CMV co-occurrence with hypergeometric tests, applying a repertoire-size bias correction to TCR pairs. A later analysis estimated false discovery rates by permuting HLA or CMV assignments 20 times. In a later analysis, co-occurring TCRs were grouped using DBSCAN, with TCRdist sequence similarity added in when clustering inside HLA-allele-positive subsets. Repertoires with fewer than 30,000 or more than 120,000 public chains were left out of co-occurrence clustering, as were about five repertoires with anomalous nucleotide sharing. TCRdb stores this immuneACCESS table with in-frame sequences only. Part of the clones is absent; in the studies checked, under half of the shortfall reflects unresolved V genes, and no reason is known for the rest. V, J and clone size reflect that table, while D and trimming were determined from the DNA. The sample yields over 150,000 clones; about 70% were counted once. The ten biggest clones cover 4.5% of the sample.

The cohort comprised 710 or so healthy bone marrow donors. Cohort members were all nominally healthy when sampled, although unrecorded immune exposures were likely present. The donor tested CMV seropositive and was one of the 289 seropositive cohort members. A peripheral blood sample was collected from each donor, and TCR beta sequencing was performed on peripheral blood mononuclear cells. Genomic DNA extraction from the blood cell samples was performed with the Qiagen DNeasy Blood Extraction Kit. Looking up the germline V gene yields CDR1 SNHLY and CDR2 FYNNEI. From the cysteine up to the phenylalanine, the CDR3 has a length of 13 residues. Of the read, only the CDR3 DNA is kept; its 39 bases are in frame from base 1. V is pared back by 8 bases and J by 6 bases, with 17 bases lying between the germline termini. The study at large found these results: It was suggested by the authors that the approach could potentially be generalized to other disease states and immunological phenotypes. A later analysis reported that several top co-occurrence clusters appeared linked to parvovirus B19, influenza, CMV and Epstein-Barr virus. The earlier analysis of approximately 590 of the donors excluded roughly 17 rarely observed V segments, including chromosome 9 orphons, because counts were too low. In both the original and validation cohorts, the classifier was reported to diagnose cytomegalovirus status with high specificity and sensitivity. The study gave a list of 150 to 200 TCR beta chains associated with cytomegalovirus. Three of the identified cytomegalovirus-associated TCR beta chains were confirmed in vitro to be specific for cytomegalovirus antigens. V-gene and J-gene trimming of TCR beta chains was associated with a missense DCLRE1C variant in a later genetic analysis, and the association was replicated in an independent cohort. Linkage disequilibrium might explain the correlated functional status among segregating V segments, but an unknown experimental factor could not be ruled out. While some public TCRs were present in many individuals, most TCR sequences turned up only very rarely across donors. A further reported finding was that TCR beta sequences accurately predicted the HLA-A and HLA-B alleles for most subjects in the first cohort. The presence/absence analyses assumed that sequencing depth was roughly uniform across donors, and that assumption may not be true. Compared with equally common non-associated chains, HLA-associated TCR beta chains in a later analysis were more clonally expanded and had lower generation probabilities. The cohort was sequenced for TCR beta chains only, and without alpha or paired-chain data the features that could be detected were limited. Some IMGT-functional V segments, including TRBV6-2 and TRBV6-3, could not be distinguished by the 87-base-pair reads and were therefore excluded. A cluster of highly shared sequence variants was judged likely to be a technical artifact of the sequencing pipeline. An earlier analysis of 587 of the donors showed that most TCR beta V segments appeared in productive rearrangements either about 90% or about 30% of the time, which broadly matched IMGT annotations. CMV serostatus was the only immune exposure information available for the cohort. According to a later analysis, most CMV-associated TCR beta chains appeared to be HLA-restricted, and the HLA associations seemed to be driven largely by CMV exposure. A later genetic analysis reported fewer N-insertions in productive TCRs among donors in an Asian-associated ancestry cluster than the approximately 670-donor mean. Because HLA typing was missing for some donors at each locus, association tests included only the typed subset. According to a later analysis, TCR association rates differed among HLA loci, with DRB1 alleles showing the most associated TCRs and HLA-C alleles showing the fewest. Specific HLA alleles were associated with some 15,000 TCR beta sequences at a false discovery rate of 0.05 in a later analysis. When HLA alleles, especially DR and DQ, strongly co-occurred, TCR associations were difficult to assign to individual alleles.

About this clone: No antigen is known for it. No much larger clone exists at a distance of one base, and base qualities are not known.

The specimen sequenced was PBMCs. The origin of this receptor is a woman younger than 30 in good health and CMV-seropositive. This sequence uses TRBV2 and TRBJ2-7; TRBD1 is perhaps the D gene, given 5 matching bases. DNA sequence: TGTGCCAGCCGACGCCAGGGTCCCTGCGAGCAGTACTTC. This encodes CASRRQGPCEQYF.